The rows below give T cell receptor beta chains drawn from one sample of a study of Graves' ophthalmopathy and Graves' hyperthyroidism. TCRdb re-analysed the multiplex PCR reads in MiXCR, keeping a single row per CDR3 protein. The sample has about 740,000 distinct CDR3 sequences, approximately 40% seen once; the top ten hold roughly 46%. Specimen: peripheral blood. These receptor sequences come from an adult man with Graves' ophthalmopathy. CDR3s include the opening cysteine and the closing phenylalanine or tryptophan. D genes are given only for firm matches. The size field is filled for only some rows; it gives once, few, many or a size class.

>TRBJ1-4|NA|TRBV29-1|NA
TGCAGCGTTGAAGTTGCCAGGGGCACTAATGAAAAACTGTTTTTT
CSVEVARGTNEKLFF
>TRBJ2-2|TRBD2|TRBV7-9|NA
TGTGCCAGCAGCTCAGGACTAGCGGGAGTGCACGGGGAGCTGTTTTTT
CASSSGLAGVHGELFF
>TRBJ1-2|NA|TRBV7-2|NA
TGTGCCAGCAGCTTATTACGAGGCCTCGGCTATGGCTACACCTTC
CASSLLRGLGYGYTF
>TRBJ2-5|NA|TRBV27|NA
TGTGCCAGCAGACCAAGTACGTCTGACCGGACCCAGTACTTC
CASRPSTSDRTQYF
>TRBJ2-3|TRBD1|TRBV7-4|NA
TGTGCCAGCAGCTCCATAGACAGGGAGTTGGATACGCAGTATTTT
CASSSIDRELDTQYF
>TRBJ2-5|TRBD1|TRBV29-1|many
TGCAGCGTTGTGTTCCTCCGGGACAGGGACGGGGACCAAGAGACCCAGTACTTC
CSVVFLRDRDGDQETQYF
>TRBJ2-7|TRBD2|TRBV9|few
TGTGCCAGCACCCTGGGGACTAGGCGGTCCTACGAGCAGTACTTC
CASTLGTRRSYEQYF
>TRBJ2-5|NA|TRBV15|NA
TGTGCCACCGGCGAGACCGCACAAGAGACCCAGTACTTC
CATGETAQETQYF
>TRBJ1-5|NA|TRBV24-1|NA
TGTGCCAGCAGTTTCCGCCCGGGCGGGAGCAATCAGCCCCAGCATTTT
CASSFRPGGSNQPQHF
>TRBJ2-7|NA|TRBV10-3|many
TGTGCCATCAGTGCTTTGGGTTCGCGGAACTACGAGCAGTACTTC
CAISALGSRNYEQYF
>TRBJ2-7|NA|TRBV6-5|few
TGTGCCAGCAGTTACGGGGAAGGGACGGAGGCCTACGAGCAGTACTTC
CASSYGEGTEAYEQYF
>TRBJ1-1|NA|TRBV20-1|many
TGCAGTGCTACCCAGGCAAACACTGAAGCTTTCTTT
CSATQANTEAFF
>TRBJ1-4|NA|TRBV25-1|many
TGTGCCAGCAGCCTTTGGGGGTCGGAAGAAAAACTGTTTTTT
CASSLWGSEEKLFF
>TRBJ2-5|NA|TRBV29-1|NA
TGCAGCGTTGAATGGGGGAGCTTCTTC
CSVEWGSFF
>TRBJ1-3|TRBD1|TRBV25-1|few
TGTGCCAGCAGCCGCGGACAGGGTACGGGAAACACCATATATTTT
CASSRGQGTGNTIYF
>TRBJ1-4|NA|TRBV25-1|NA
TGTGCCAGCAGTTTATATGCCCCGGTCGATGAAAAACTGTTTTTT
CASSLYAPVDEKLFF
>TRBJ1-1|NA|TRBV7-2|NA
TGTGCCAGCAGGGGAAGTGGGCAGCAAGCTTTCTTT
CASRGSGQQAFF
>TRBJ1-1|TRBD1|TRBV10-3|NA
TGTGCCACCCTAGAGGGGGCAGAAGCTTTCTTT
CATLEGAEAFF
>TRBJ2-5|TRBD2|TRBV9|many
TGTGCCAGCAGCGTATGGGGGGGGCAAGAGACCCAGTACTTC
CASSVWGGQETQYF
>TRBJ1-1|NA|TRBV20-1|few
TGCAGTGCCCGCGGAGGCCCACTGCCCACTGAAGCTTTCTTT
CSARGGPLPTEAFF
>TRBJ1-5|NA|TRBV24-1|many
TGTGCCACCAGTGATAATGGGGGTTCGGGGGATGATCAGCCCCAGCATTTT
CATSDNGGSGDDQPQHF
>TRBJ2-7|TRBD2|TRBV19|few
TGTGCCAGTAGTCCAGGACTAGCGGGGAGCTCCTACGAGCAGTACTTC
CASSPGLAGSSYEQYF
>TRBJ1-2|NA|TRBV29-1|many
TGCAGCGTCCAGGGTTATAGTGGCTACACCTTC
CSVQGYSGYTF
>TRBJ1-6|TRBD1|TRBV7-9|NA
TGTGCCAGCAGTTTTTTGACAGGGCTATATAATTCACCCCTCCACTTT
CASSFLTGLYNSPLHF
>TRBJ2-5|NA|TRBV7-2|many
TGTGCCAGCAGCTTAAACCTTGGGGAGACCCAGTACTTC
CASSLNLGETQYF
>TRBJ1-4|NA|TRBV7-9|few
TGTGCCAGCAGCCAAGAGTGGGGGGTGGGTGAAAAACTGTTTTTT
CASSQEWGVGEKLFF
>TRBJ1-4|NA|TRBV11-1|NA
TGTGCCAGCAGCTTCGGGGGGGGCGCGGGTGAAAAACTGTTTTTT
CASSFGGGAGEKLFF
>TRBJ2-2|NA|TRBV7-9|few
NA
CASSYFGSGTGELFF
>TRBJ2-1|TRBD2|TRBV10-3|NA
TGTGCCATCAGTGAGTCGCCTAGCGGGAGGGGGTACAATGAGCAGTTCTTC
CAISESPSGRGYNEQFF
>TRBJ2-3|NA|TRBV5-6|NA
TGTGCCAGCAGCTTGGTTTTAGGGACGGGCACAGATACGCAGTATTTT
CASSLVLGTGTDTQYF
>TRBJ2-7|TRBD1|TRBV7-9|few
TGTGCCAGCAGCTTAGGCGTGACAGGGGCCGCCGAGCAGTACTTC
CASSLGVTGAAEQYF
>TRBJ1-3|NA|TRBV20-1|once
TGCAGTGCTCAGGACAGCGAAACTGGAAGCACCATATATTTT
CSAQDSETGSTIYF
>TRBJ1-5|TRBD1|TRBV24-1|many
TGTGCCACCAGTGACCCAGGGACAGGGGGACATCAGCCCCAGCATTTT
CATSDPGTGGHQPQHF
>TRBJ1-1|NA|TRBV25-1|once
TGTGCCAGCAGTTTTAACGGGGCAGAGAACACTGAAGCTTTCTTT
CASSFNGAENTEAFF
>TRBJ2-7|NA|TRBV29-1|many
TGCAGCGTTGAATCGACGGAAACCTACGAGCAGTACTTC
CSVESTETYEQYF
>TRBJ2-3|NA|TRBV29-1|NA
TGCAGCGTTGAAGAGGGCGGAGATACGCAGTATTTT
CSVEEGGDTQYF
>TRBJ1-6|TRBD1|TRBV10-3|NA
TGTGCCAGCACTTTGGACAGGGGTCTTTCACCCCTCCACTTT
CASTLDRGLSPLHF
>TRBJ1-2|NA|TRBV2|many
TGTGCCAGCAGTGAGCAACCAGGGTACTATGGCTACACCTTC
CASSEQPGYYGYTF
>TRBJ2-7|TRBD1|TRBV11-1|few
TGTGCCAGCAGCTTCGACAGGGGGGTATACGAGCAGTACTTC
CASSFDRGVYEQYF
>TRBJ2-7|NA|TRBV6-2/TRBV6-3|few
TGTGCCAGCAGTTACTCGATCGCCGCAGGGGACACCTACGAGCAGTACTTC
CASSYSIAAGDTYEQYF
>TRBJ2-5|TRBD1|TRBV7-2|NA
TGTGCCAGCAGCCAAAGGACAGGGAGGAGAGAGACCCAGTACTTC
CASSQRTGRRETQYF
>TRBJ2-6|NA|TRBV7-3|few
TGTGCCAGCAGCCCTCGGGGCGGGACCCACTCTGGGGCCAACGTCCTGACTTTC
CASSPRGGTHSGANVLTF
>TRBJ2-7|NA|TRBV14|NA
TGTGCCAGCAGCCAAGCGTCAGGGAGGTCCTACGTGCAGTACTTC
CASSQASGRSYVQYF
>TRBJ1-2|NA|TRBV20-1|NA
TGCAGTGCTAGAGATCGGGCCTACACGGATGGCTACACCTTC
CSARDRAYTDGYTF
>TRBJ1-1|NA|TRBV7-8|few
TGTGCCAGCAGCCCAGTTAGGGTGGGCGGGAACACTGAAGCTTTCTTT
CASSPVRVGGNTEAFF